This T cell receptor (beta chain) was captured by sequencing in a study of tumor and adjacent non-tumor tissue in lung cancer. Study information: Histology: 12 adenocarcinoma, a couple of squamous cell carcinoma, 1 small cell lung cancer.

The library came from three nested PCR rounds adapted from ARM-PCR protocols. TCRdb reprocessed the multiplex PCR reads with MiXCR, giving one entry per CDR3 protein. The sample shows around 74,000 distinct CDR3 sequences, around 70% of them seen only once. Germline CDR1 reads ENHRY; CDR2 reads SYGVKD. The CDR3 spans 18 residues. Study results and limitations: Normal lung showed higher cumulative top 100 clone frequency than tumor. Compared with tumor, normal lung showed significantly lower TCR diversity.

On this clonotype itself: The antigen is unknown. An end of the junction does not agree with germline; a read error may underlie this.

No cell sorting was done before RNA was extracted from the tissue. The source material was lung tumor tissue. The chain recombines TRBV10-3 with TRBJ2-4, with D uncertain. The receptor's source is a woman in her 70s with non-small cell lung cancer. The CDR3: CAISNRLGPLVAKNIQYF. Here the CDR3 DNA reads TGTGCCATCAGTAACCGATTAGGGCCTCTGGTAGCCAAAAACATCCAGTACTTC.